The clone carrying this T cell receptor beta chain was seen ten or more times. Antigen specificity is unknown. TCRbeta libraries were built with three rounds of nested PCR, modified from ARM-PCR. TCRdb reprocessed the multiplex PCR reads with MiXCR, giving one entry per CDR3 protein. This table holds more than 75,000 distinct CDR3 sequences, 80% found once. The entry originates in a study of tumor and adjacent non-tumor tissue in lung cancer. Study at large: Patients comprised roughly 12 adenocarcinoma, a couple of squamous cell carcinoma and 1 small cell lung cancer. Each sample yielded approximately 4 million productive TCRbeta reads on average.

Regarding the study as a whole: In normal lung, the top 100 clones were significantly more dominant than in tumor. Tumor tissue had significantly higher TCR diversity than normal lung.

This sample's RNA came from whole unsorted tissue. The normal lung tissue was taken more than 3 cm from the tumor edge. This CDR3 comprises 14 residues. Between the trimmed V and J ends, which lost 4 bases and 7 bases, there was a span of 14 bases. Source material: distant non-tumor lung tissue. V usage is TRBV12-3 or TRBV12-4 and J usage is TRBJ2-1; D may be TRBD2 (5 bases). The clonotype comes from a man aged 55 to 70 with small cell lung cancer. CDR3 region: CASSSYGIDNEQFF. CDR3 coding DNA: TGTGCCAGCAGTTCCTACGGGATTGATAATGAGCAGTTCTTC.